The rows below give T cell receptor beta chains drawn from one sample of a study of blood T cell repertoires in COVID-19. Clones were sequenced by immunoSEQ multiplex PCR, and TCRdb holds only the in-frame ones, with some missing. The sample lists some 76,000 clones, roughly 80% occurring once. The specimen was peripheral blood. These TCRs come from a man over 45 with COVID-19, enrolled during active disease. Both conserved end residues are part of each CDR3. A D gene is named only where the DNA matches it firmly. Clone sizes are given selectively: once, few, many, or a class where the clone is expanded.

j_gene	abundance	v_gene	d_gene	CDR3nt	CDR3aa
TRBJ1-2	NA	TRBV7-9	NA	TGTGCCAGCAGCCAGAACCAGGTCGAAAACTATGGCTACACCTTC	CASSQNQVENYGYTF
TRBJ1-1	few	TRBV12-3/TRBV12-4	NA	TGTGCCAGCAATTATAAAATGAACACTGAAGCTTTCTTT	CASNYKMNTEAFF
TRBJ2-1	NA	TRBV6-2/TRBV6-3	TRBD2	TGTGCCAGCAGTTACTCGGCTAGCGGCTACAATGAGCAGTTCTTC	CASSYSASGYNEQFF
TRBJ2-7	many	TRBV11-2	TRBD2	TGTGCCAGCAGCTTAGGGCATACTAGCGGGAGTTTCTACGAGCAGTACTTC	CASSLGHTSGSFYEQYF
TRBJ2-3	NA	TRBV5-4	TRBD2	TGTGCCAGCAGCCCTAGCGGGAGTCCAGATACGCAGTATTTT	CASSPSGSPDTQYF
TRBJ2-2	NA	TRBV4-1	NA	TGCGCCAGCAGCCAGTGGGGGCCCGGGGAGCTGTTTTTT	CASSQWGPGELFF
TRBJ2-4	NA	TRBV10-3	TRBD2	TGTGCCATCAGTGATTCGAGGGGGCTAGCGGGAGATAACATTCAGTACTTC	CAISDSRGLAGDNIQYF
TRBJ1-2	NA	TRBV6-1	NA	TGTGCCAGCAGTGAAATTGGCAGGGGAATTAATGGCTACACCTTC	CASSEIGRGINGYTF
TRBJ1-5	NA	TRBV19	NA	TGTGCCAGTAGTATAGATCTGAATCAGCCCCAGCATTTT	CASSIDLNQPQHF
TRBJ1-1	NA	TRBV4-2	TRBD1	TGTGCCAGCAGCCAAGGGGACAGGGAGCATACTGAAGCTTTCTTT	CASSQGDREHTEAFF
TRBJ2-7	once	TRBV21-1	NA	TGTGCCAGCAGCACACGGACAGACTACGAGCAGTACTTC	CASSTRTDYEQYF
TRBJ2-1	once	TRBV2	NA	TGTGCCAGCACCTTTACGCGGGATTACAATGAGCAGTTCTTC	CASTFTRDYNEQFF
TRBJ2-5	once	TRBV4-2	NA	TGTGCCAGCAGCCAAGGATCATTAGCGGCCGAAAAGCAGACCCAGTACTTC	CASSQGSLAAEKQTQYF
TRBJ1-4	NA	TRBV4-1	TRBD1	TGCGCCAGCAGCCAAGCCCCGGGACAGGGGGCTGAAAAACTGTTTTTT	CASSQAPGQGAEKLFF
TRBJ2-5	NA	TRBV10-3	TRBD2	TGTGCCATCAGTCCCGGACTAGCGGGAGTTGGAGAGACCCAGTACTTC	CAISPGLAGVGETQYF
TRBJ2-7	NA	TRBV25-1	TRBD2	TGTGCCAGCAGTCCAAAGGGAGGGTTTGTGGTCGAGCAGTACTTC	CASSPKGGFVVEQYF
TRBJ1-1	few	TRBV6-2/TRBV6-3	TRBD1	TGTGCCAGCAGCGAGGGACAGGGTTCCTCTGAAGCTTTCTTT	CASSEGQGSSEAFF
TRBJ2-2	once	TRBV6-5	NA	TGTGCCAGCAATGGCGGGGTGAACACCGGGGAGCTGTTTTTT	CASNGGVNTGELFF
TRBJ2-3	once	TRBV2	TRBD1	TGTGCCAGGGGGACAGGGTCTGAAGATACGCAGTATTTT	CARGTGSEDTQYF
TRBJ2-5	NA	TRBV5-1	NA	TGCGCCAGCAGTTACAAAGAGACCCAGTACTTC	CASSYKETQYF
TRBJ1-5	NA	TRBV28	NA	TGTGCCAGCAGTACACAGGGTTATCAGCCCCAGCATTTT	CASSTQGYQPQHF
TRBJ2-1	NA	TRBV7-9	NA	TGTGCCAGCCCCCTCGCGGACAGAGATTTCGGCAATGAGCAGTTCTTC	CASPLADRDFGNEQFF
TRBJ2-1	NA	TRBV4-1	NA	TGCGCCAGCAGCCAACTGACTAGATACAATGAGCAGTTCTTC	CASSQLTRYNEQFF
TRBJ2-7	NA	TRBV19	TRBD2	TGTGCCAGTAGTCGGACTAGCGGGGATACCTACGAGCAGTACTTC	CASSRTSGDTYEQYF
TRBJ1-3	NA	TRBV5-8	NA	TGTGCCAGCGCGTCCAGGGCTGGAAACACCATATATTTT	CASASRAGNTIYF
TRBJ2-2	NA	TRBV3-1/TRBV3-2	TRBD2	TGTGCCAGCAGCCTTCGGGGTAGCGGGGGCCGCGGGGAGCTGTTTTTT	CASSLRGSGGRGELFF
TRBJ1-6	NA	TRBV5-5	TRBD1	TGTGCCAGCAGCTTGCGACAGGGGGTTAATTCACCCCTCCACTTT	CASSLRQGVNSPLHF
TRBJ2-1	NA	TRBV6-1	NA	TGTGCCAGCAGTGAGGGAGCTATCTCCTCCTACAATGAGCAGTTCTTC	CASSEGAISSYNEQFF
TRBJ1-5	NA	TRBV5-1	NA	TGCGCCAGCAGTTCGGGGAGTGGCAATCAGCCCCAGCATTTT	CASSSGSGNQPQHF
TRBJ1-2	once	TRBV6-5	NA	TGTGCCAGCAGTCGTAATACAGATGCTAACTATGGCTACACCTTC	CASSRNTDANYGYTF
TRBJ2-3	once	TRBV6-4	TRBD1	TGTGCCAGCAGCACAGGGGTGACAGATACGCAGTATTTT	CASSTGVTDTQYF
TRBJ1-5	NA	TRBV28	NA	TGTGCCAGCAGTCTGGCAGGGTGGGAGCCCCAGCATTTT	CASSLAGWEPQHF
TRBJ2-5	once	TRBV5-5	TRBD1	TGTGCCAGCAGCACTCCGGGACAGGGGAGCAGAGAGACCCAGTACTTC	CASSTPGQGSRETQYF
TRBJ1-2	once	TRBV4-1	NA	TGCGCCAGCAGCCTAGCTATGACGGGGGTAAATGGCTACACCTTC	CASSLAMTGVNGYTF
TRBJ1-6	NA	TRBV19	TRBD1	TGTGCCAGTAGTATATCCCGGACAGGGGATAATTCACCCCTCCACTTT	CASSISRTGDNSPLHF
TRBJ1-5	NA	TRBV30	TRBD1	TGTGCCTGGAGCGGATCCGGGACAGGGAATCAGCCCCAGCATTTT	CAWSGSGTGNQPQHF
TRBJ2-3	NA	TRBV27	NA	TGTGCCAGCAGTTTAAACCTGGCCAAAGACGGGGATACGCAGTATTTT	CASSLNLAKDGDTQYF
TRBJ1-6	NA	TRBV5-1	NA	TGCGCCAGCAGCTTGGATGGGCAGGATAATTCACCCCTCCACTTT	CASSLDGQDNSPLHF
TRBJ2-5	NA	TRBV28	TRBD1	TGTGCCAGCAGTCCACCCAGACAGGGGGGGGAGACCCAGTACTTC	CASSPPRQGGETQYF
TRBJ1-2	once	TRBV5-1	TRBD1	TGCGCCAGCAGCTTGGGAGACAGGGACGGCTACACCTTC	CASSLGDRDGYTF
TRBJ2-2	NA	TRBV3-1/TRBV3-2	NA	TGTGCCAGCAGCCAAGATTGGGCAGGGGAGAACACCGGGGAGCTGTTTTTT	CASSQDWAGENTGELFF
TRBJ2-7	NA	TRBV7-6	NA	TGTGCCAGCAGCTTAGCTTCAGGGGAGGGCTACGAGCAGTACTTC	CASSLASGEGYEQYF
TRBJ2-7	NA	TRBV6-2/TRBV6-3	NA	TGTGCCAGCAGCCTACTAGAATACGAGCAGTACTTC	CASSLLEYEQYF
TRBJ2-1	few	TRBV2	TRBD1	TGTGCCAGCAGTGGTACAGGGGGACCTTACAATGAGCAGTTCTTC	CASSGTGGPYNEQFF
TRBJ1-3	NA	TRBV28	TRBD1	TGTGCCAGCAGTTTATTTCGGACAGGGGGTTTGAGTACCACAGGACGATCTGGAAACACCATATATTTT	CASSLFRTGGLSTTGRSGNTIYF